This TCR beta chain was profiled in a study of T cells in Graves' hyperthyroidism and ophthalmopathy. Over 18 months, lack of ophthalmopathy progression marked Graves' hyperthyroidism as stable. Investigators excluded patients with uncontrolled infection, other autoimmune disease, pregnancy or lactation. CDR1 and CDR2 (germline): SNHLY, FYNNEI. The J segment lost 6 bases and the V segment lost 6 bases, leaving 4 bases of the junction unmatched. The CDR3 consists of 13 residues. Study observations and caveats: Blood also showed most of the thyroid clonotypes that were expanded above 0.001.

This clonotype came up a few times. The antigen is unknown. RNA transcripts were the template for amplifying TCR beta CDR3 regions. The HTBI primer set served for first-round RT-PCR of the TCR CDR3. TCRdb independently ran MiXCR on the multiplex PCR reads; one entry per CDR3 protein. In the table there are 600,000 to 900,000 distinct CDR3 sequences, around 15% of which are singletons. Material: blood. This sequence was found in a man younger than 35 with Graves' hyperthyroidism. The V gene is TRBV2, the J gene TRBJ1-5; 8 bases match TRBD1. In DNA form, the CDR3 reads TGTGCCAGCAGAGAGGACAGGGCTCAGCCCCAGCATTTT. Encoded protein: CASREDRAQPQHF.